The following is a TCR beta chain sequence with its context. Its antigen remains unknown. These data belong to a study of OX40 agonist ivuxolimab in advanced cancers. Study-level background: Patients were dosed with the agonistic anti-OX40 (CD134) antibody ivuxolimab. The dose of intravenous ivuxolimab that patients received every 2 weeks ranged from 0.01 to 10 mg/kg.

Notes on the study in general: Partial responders receiving 0.1-3.0 mg/kg showed among the lowest clonal expansion. Within 6 weeks, CD4+ and CD8+ blood T cells expanded clonally at 0.1 to 3.0 mg/kg.

The assay was immunoSEQ multiplex PCR, and TCRdb's table has in-frame clones only and misses some. Found here are some 90,000 clones, approximately 89% of them singletons; the top ten hold more than 4%. V was pared by 6 bases and J by 7 bases, with 19 bases between. The CDR3 spans 15 residues. Germline loops: CDR1 MDHEN, CDR2 SYDVKM. The gene calls are TRBV28 and TRBJ1-5, with TRBD1 as a possible D gene (6 bases). This receptor was taken from an adult with an advanced solid tumor such as melanoma, head and neck, liver or kidney cancer. Material: CD4+ or CD8+ T cells sorted from blood, obtained in a trial of the OX40 agonist ivuxolimab. CDR3 bases: TGTGCCAGCAGCCTAGGGAGGGGGGTTCAACAGCCCCAGCATTTT. This gives the protein CASSLGRGVQQPQHF.